This TCR beta chain was captured in a study of blood T cell repertoires in COVID-19. The authors' processing: Amplification of reference gene primers was used by the study to estimate nucleated cell counts. Profiled with immunoSEQ multiplex PCR; TCRdb holds only in-frame clones, not every one. Clone size and the V and J calls come from that table; the DNA yielded D and trimming. The sample comprises approximately 85,000 clones, roughly 89% of which are singletons, and around 2.1% rests with the top ten. V trimming: 2 bases; J trimming: 6 bases; junction bases outside the gene matches: 11. The CDR3 sequence is 18 residues long. Per germline, CDR1 KGHDR and CDR2 SFDVKD.

This chain uses TRBV24-1 with TRBJ2-1; 11 bases fit TRBD2. The clonotype comes from a man aged 50 to 59 with acute or convalescent COVID-19. The sample consisted of peripheral blood. The CDR3 DNA is TGTGCCACCAGTGATTCGACCCTTCTAGCGGGAGGTTCCAATGAGCAGTTCTTC. It specifies CATSDSTLLAGGSNEQFF.